This entry describes one TCR beta chain. Antigen: not known. These data come from a study of CD8 T cells in ankylosing spondylitis. Study-wide results and caveats: What seemed typical of ankylosing spondylitis blood was a TCR beta motif built from several highly homologous variants.

Quantitative 5'-RACE was performed with molecular barcodes, and it yielded the TCR beta libraries. In TCRdb, the 5' RACE reads were re-called with MiXCR into one record per CDR3 protein. The top ten clones hold 21% of a sample with fewer than 250,000 distinct CDR3 sequences, over 9.5% of them seen once. This CDR3 spans 15 amino acids. CDR1 is DFQATT and CDR2 is SNEGSKA in the germline V gene (reference sequence). V gave up 0 bases and J gave up 4 bases, with 13 bases separating them. The chain joins TRBV20-1 to TRBJ1-5; D not certain. The material sequenced was blood, either unsorted or a sorted T cell fraction (not recorded which). The TCR was taken from a male donor with ankylosing spondylitis or in good health (not recorded which). CDR3 DNA: TGCAGTGCTAGAGATCTCGAACAGCCTAATCAGCCCCAGCATTTT. This gives the protein CSARDLEQPNQPQHF.